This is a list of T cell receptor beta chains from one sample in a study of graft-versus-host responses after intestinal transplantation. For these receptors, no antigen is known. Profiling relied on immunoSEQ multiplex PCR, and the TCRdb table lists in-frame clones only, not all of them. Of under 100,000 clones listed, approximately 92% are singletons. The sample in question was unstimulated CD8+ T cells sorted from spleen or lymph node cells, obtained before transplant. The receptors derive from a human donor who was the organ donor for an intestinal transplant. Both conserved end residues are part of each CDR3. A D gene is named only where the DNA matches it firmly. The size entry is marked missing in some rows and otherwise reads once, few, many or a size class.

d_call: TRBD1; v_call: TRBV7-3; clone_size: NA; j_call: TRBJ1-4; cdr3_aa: CASSLADNRGREEKLFF; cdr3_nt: TGTGCCAGCAGCTTAGCCGATAACAGGGGTCGGGAGGAAAAACTGTTTTTT
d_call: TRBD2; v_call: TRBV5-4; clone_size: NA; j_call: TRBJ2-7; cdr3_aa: CASSSLAGDGYEQYF; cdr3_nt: TGTGCCAGCAGCTCCCTAGCGGGGGACGGCTACGAGCAGTACTTC
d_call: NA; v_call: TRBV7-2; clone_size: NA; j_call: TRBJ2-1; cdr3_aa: CASSRRGYNEQFF; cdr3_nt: TGTGCCAGCAGCCGCCGGGGCTACAATGAGCAGTTCTTC
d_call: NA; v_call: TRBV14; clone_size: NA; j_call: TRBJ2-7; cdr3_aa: CASSLTNTGEQYF; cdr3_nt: TGTGCCAGCAGCCTTACAAATACAGGGGAGCAGTACTTC
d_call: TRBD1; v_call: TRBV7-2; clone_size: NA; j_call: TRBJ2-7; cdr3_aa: CASSLTGGIYEQYF; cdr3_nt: TGTGCCAGCAGCTTGACAGGGGGGATTTACGAGCAGTACTTC
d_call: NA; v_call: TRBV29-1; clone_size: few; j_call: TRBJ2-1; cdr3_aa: CSGIGSNEQFF; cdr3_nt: TGCAGCGGGATAGGGAGCAATGAGCAGTTCTTC
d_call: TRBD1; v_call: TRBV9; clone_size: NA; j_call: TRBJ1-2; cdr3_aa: CASRGQAYGYTF; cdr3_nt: TGTGCCAGCAGGGGACAGGCTTATGGCTACACCTTC
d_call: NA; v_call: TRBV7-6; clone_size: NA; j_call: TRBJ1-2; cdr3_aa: CASSLGDFSGYTF; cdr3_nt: TGTGCCAGCAGCTTAGGAGACTTTAGTGGCTACACCTTC
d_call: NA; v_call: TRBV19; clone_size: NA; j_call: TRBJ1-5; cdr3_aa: CASSIDLVGLYSNQPQHF; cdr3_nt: TGTGCCAGTAGTATAGATTTGGTGGGCCTATATAGCAATCAGCCCCAGCATTTT
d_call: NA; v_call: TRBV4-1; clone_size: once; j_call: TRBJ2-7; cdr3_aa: CASSQDLGLSYEQYF; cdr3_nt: TGCGCCAGCAGCCAAGATCTTGGCCTCTCCTACGAGCAGTACTTC
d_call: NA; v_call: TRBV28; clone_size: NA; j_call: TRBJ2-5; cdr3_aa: CASSLEETQYF; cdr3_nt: TGTGCCAGCAGTTTAGAGGAGACCCAGTACTTC
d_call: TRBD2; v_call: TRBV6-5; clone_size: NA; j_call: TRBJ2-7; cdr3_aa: CASSPGRGLLYEQYF; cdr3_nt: TGTGCCAGCAGCCCGGGGAGGGGATTACTCTACGAGCAGTACTTC
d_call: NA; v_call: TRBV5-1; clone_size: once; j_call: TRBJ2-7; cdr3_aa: CASSLVGPDEQYF; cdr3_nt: TGCGCCAGCAGCTTGGTGGGGCCGGACGAGCAGTACTTC
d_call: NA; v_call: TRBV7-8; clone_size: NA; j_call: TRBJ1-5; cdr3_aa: CASSLRNSGSDSNQPQHF; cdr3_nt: TGTGCCAGCAGCTTAAGGAATTCAGGGTCGGATAGCAATCAGCCCCAGCATTTT
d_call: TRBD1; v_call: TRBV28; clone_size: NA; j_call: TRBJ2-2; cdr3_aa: CASSLSQGATYTGELFF; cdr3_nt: TGTGCCAGCAGTTTATCTCAGGGGGCAACCTACACCGGGGAGCTGTTTTTT
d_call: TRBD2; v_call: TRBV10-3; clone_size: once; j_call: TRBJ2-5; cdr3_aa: CAISDAGEGQETQYF; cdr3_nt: TGTGCCATCAGTGACGCGGGGGAAGGGCAAGAGACCCAGTACTTC
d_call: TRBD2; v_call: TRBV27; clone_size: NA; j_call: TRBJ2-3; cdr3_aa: CASASGLAGFTDTQYF; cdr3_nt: TGTGCCAGCGCATCGGGACTAGCGGGATTCACAGATACGCAGTATTTT
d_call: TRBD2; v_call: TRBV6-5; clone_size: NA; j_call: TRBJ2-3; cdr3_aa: CASSSLGAGVTDTQYF; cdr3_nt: TGTGCCAGCAGTTCCCTCGGAGCGGGAGTGACAGATACGCAGTATTTT
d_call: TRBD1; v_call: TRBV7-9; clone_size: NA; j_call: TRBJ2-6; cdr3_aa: CASNEGAPGANVLTF; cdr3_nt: TGTGCCAGCAACGAGGGGGCGCCCGGGGCCAACGTCCTGACTTTC
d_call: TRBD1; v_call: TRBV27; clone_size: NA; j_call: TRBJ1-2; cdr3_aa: CAGRETGTNYGYTF; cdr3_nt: TGTGCCGGCAGAGAGACAGGGACTAACTATGGCTACACCTTC
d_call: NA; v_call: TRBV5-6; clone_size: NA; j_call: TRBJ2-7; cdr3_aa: CASSGGSYEQYF; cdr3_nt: TGTGCCAGCAGCGGGGGCAGTTACGAGCAGTACTTC
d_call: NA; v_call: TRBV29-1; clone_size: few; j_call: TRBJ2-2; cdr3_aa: CSVGQDTGELFF; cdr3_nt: TGCAGCGTTGGACAGGACACCGGGGAGCTGTTTTTT
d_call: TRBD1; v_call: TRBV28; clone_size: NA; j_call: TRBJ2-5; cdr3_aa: CASSFLSGQGLQETQYF; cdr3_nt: TGTGCCAGCAGTTTCCTCTCCGGACAGGGCCTACAAGAGACCCAGTACTTC
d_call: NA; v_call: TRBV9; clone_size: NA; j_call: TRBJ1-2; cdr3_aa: CASSVDGYGYTF; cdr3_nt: TGTGCCAGCAGCGTAGACGGCTATGGCTACACCTTC
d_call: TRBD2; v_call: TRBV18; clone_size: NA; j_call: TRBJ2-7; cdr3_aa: CASSQVAGSYEQYF; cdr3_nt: TGTGCCAGCTCACAAGTAGCGGGATCCTACGAGCAGTACTTC
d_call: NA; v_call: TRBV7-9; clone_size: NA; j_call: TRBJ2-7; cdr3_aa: CASSLGTGSEQYF; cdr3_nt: TGTGCCAGCAGCCTAGGGACTGGTAGCGAGCAGTACTTC
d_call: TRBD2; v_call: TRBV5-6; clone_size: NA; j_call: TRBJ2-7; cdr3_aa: CASSVGTSGTSYEQYF; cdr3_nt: TGTGCCAGCAGCGTCGGGACTAGCGGGACTTCCTACGAGCAGTACTTC
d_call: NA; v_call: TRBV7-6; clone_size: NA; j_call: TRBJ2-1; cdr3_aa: CASSFYKVNERFF; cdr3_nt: TGTGCCAGCAGCTTTTACAAGGTAAATGAGCGGTTCTTC
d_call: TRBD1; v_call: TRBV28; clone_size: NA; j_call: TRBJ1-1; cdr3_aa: CASTGPGTENTEAFF; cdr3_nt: TGTGCCAGCACCGGACCCGGGACAGAGAACACTGAAGCTTTCTTT
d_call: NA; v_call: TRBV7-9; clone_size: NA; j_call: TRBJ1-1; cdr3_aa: CASSLAYRVNTEAFF; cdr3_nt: TGTGCCAGCAGCTTAGCGTACAGGGTGAACACTGAAGCTTTCTTT